The TCR beta chain under discussion was sequenced for a study of molecular identifiers for immune sequencing clone quantification (dated by TCRdb to 2017 to 2018). Regarding the study in general: For a replicate experiment, the RNA from either 20,000 or 100,000 naive CD8 T cells was divided into five aliquots, and four of those aliquots went on to sequencing. This methods study used CD8 T cells to benchmark TCR RNA copy counting and molecular-identifier clustering-based TCR repertoire sequencing (MIDCIRS). Study-wide conclusions, independent of this receptor: Even against a background of about 960,000 naive CD8 T cells, spiked-in Jurkat TCR RNA amounting to a single cell's worth was reported to be detectable. The sizes of highly expanded clones could end up underestimated when identical TCR molecules share a barcode. The naive libraries included spiked-in Jurkat TCR RNA (10 copies' worth), and this Jurkat TCR RNA is not part of the donor repertoire. When barcode sub-clustering was not used, chimeric consensus sequences inflated TCR diversity, with chimeras reaching as high as 47%. Clones above 20 RNA copies held over 98% of molecules in CMV-specific effector cells but under 1% in naive cells. Modeling indicated about 3 TCR RNA copies recovered per cell, compared with 9 to 10 by digital PCR, which implies a capture efficiency of approximately 30%.

Libraries of naive CD8 T cells were generated from roughly 21,000 to 960,000 sorted cells, with 10%, 30% or 50% of the purified RNA used. Naive CD8 T cells were FACS-sorted as CD8+CD4-CCR7+CD45RA+ on a BD FACSAria II into RLT Plus buffer. Approximately nine TCR copies' worth of Jurkat RNA were spiked into roughly 18,000-1,000,000 naive CD8 T cell samples to test detection sensitivity. Enrichment of CD8 T cells was performed with RosetteSep CD8+ T Cell Enrichment Cocktail and Ficoll-Paque, after which ACK red cell lysis was carried out. Spanning cysteine to phenylalanine, the CDR3 consists of 15 amino acids. Of all the DNA, just the CDR3 is kept, 45 bases in frame from base 1. Cut back by 5 bases and 5 bases, the V and J ends lie 15 bases apart. Library prep was done by PCR. Sequencing was carried out with an Illumina HiSeq 4000. Preparation of bulk TCR libraries followed a previously described approach, with the TCR primers listed in Table S5. Total RNA was purified with the Qiagen AllPrep DNA/RNA kit. Before any analysis, reads coming from multiple sequencing runs of the same library were combined into one pool. Turning to the authors' computational methods: Reads were retained only if an exact TCR constant sequence was present, and the retained reads were trimmed to 150 nt and grouped according to their 12-nt molecular barcodes. Reads within each barcode group were sub-clustered using a 15% Levenshtein threshold, and quality-weighted consensus sequences were constructed for each RNA molecule. Non-functional sequences were filtered out, along with any lower-count sequence sitting one edit away from another sequence. Based on a fit of two negative binomial distributions, barcode sub-clusters having less than 20% of the maximum read count were discarded. TCRdb cleaned the public reads at Q25 with fastp, built clones with MiXCR and kept in-frame beta chains. CDR3 protein sequences are deduplicated, and each keeps its most common genes and DNA. TCRdb, not the authors, supplied the V and J calls. The sample table holds 600,000 to 650,000 distinct CDR3 sequences, of which just under 20% were seen once. The top ten constitute 0.75% to 0.95% of the sample.

This clonotype was observed at least ten times. Its antigen target is currently unknown. One base away there is no much larger clone; base qualities are not given. The chain is assembled from TRBV12-3 or TRBV12-4 and TRBJ2-2; no D gene call is confident. Sequences were obtained from naive CD8+ T cells from blood, with Jurkat cell RNA spiked in. This specimen's cell subset or site label, interpreted: FACS-sorted CD8+CD4-CCR7+CD45RA+ naive T cells. The sequence derives from a human donor in good health. Some libraries in this study had Jurkat cell RNA spiked in. CDR3 region: CASSGSLLHTGELFF. The sequence in DNA is TGTGCCAGCAGTGGCTCCCTGCTCCATACCGGGGAGCTGTTTTTT.